These 24 T cell receptor beta chains were sequenced from one sample in a study of T cell responses to AZD1222 COVID-19 vaccine. Method: immunoSEQ multiplex PCR; TCRdb's copy keeps in-frame clones and lacks some. In the table there are 120,000 or so clones, 90% of which are singletons. Sequenced material: peripheral blood, taken on day 0 of AZD1222 vaccination. These receptors came from an adult in good health.

This clone appeared once. The chain links TRBV11-2 to TRBJ1-2, with D perhaps matching TRBD1 (5 bases). The CDR3 loop spans 12 amino acids. Trimming pared 5 bases from V and 3 bases from J, leaving 7 bases between. CDR1 and CDR2 (germline): SGHAT, FQNNGV. The CDR3 nucleotides are TGTGCCAGCAGCCAGACAGACTATGGCTACACCTTC. It is translated as CASSQTDYGYTF.

This clone was counted a single time. This chain connects TRBV7-8 to TRBJ2-7, with TRBD1 as a possible D gene (6 bases). This CDR3 region has 14 residues. Trimming took off 1 base at V and 0 bases at J, with 7 bases between the two ends. CDR1 and CDR2 from the germline V gene are SGHVS and FQNEAQ. CDR3 in amino acids: CASSLVGASYEQYF. The CDR3 DNA follows: TGTGCCAGCAGCTTAGTGGGGGCCTCCTACGAGCAGTACTTC.

This clone appeared a few times. The CDR3 DNA is TGTGCCAGCACCCTTAGCGGGGTCGGGGAGCTGTTTTTT. As protein: CASTLSGVGELFF. The chain combines TRBV2 with TRBJ2-2, with 8 bases aligning to TRBD2. Germline V CDR1 and CDR2: SNHLY, FYNNEI. Trimming at V came to 7 bases and at J to 7 bases, leaving 5 bases not matched to a gene. This CDR3 comprises 13 residues.

The chain recombines TRBV27 with TRBJ1-4, with no clear D. The V end was cut by 5 bases, the J end by 3 bases, with 19 bases between. This CDR3 has 17 residues. Germline CDR1 is MNHEY and CDR2 is SMNVEV (reference sequence). The CDR3: CASSQKTTANANEKLFF. The DNA for the CDR3 is TGTGCCAGCAGTCAGAAGACAACCGCAAACGCTAATGAAAAACTGTTTTTT. Combining the CDR3 with reference TRBV27 and TRBJ1-4 gives the whole variable domain EAQVTQNPRYLITVTGKKLTVTCSQNMNHEYMSWYRQDPGLGLRQIYYSMNVEVTDKGDVPEGYKVSRKEKRNFPLILESPSPNQTSLYFCASSQKTTANANEKLFFGSGTQLSVL.

The chain recombines TRBV19 with TRBJ2-6, with 11 nucleotides matching TRBD1. Germline V gene data show CDR1 as LNHDA and CDR2 as SQIVND (reference sequence). V was clipped by 5 bases and J by 3 bases; unmatched bases: 6. CDR3 length: 17 amino acids. This chain's CDR3 is CASSDRDRGIGANVLTF. Written as DNA, the CDR3 is TGTGCCAGTAGTGACCGGGACAGGGGGATTGGGGCCAACGTCCTGACTTTC.

The V and J genes are TRBV28 and TRBJ1-1; D is perhaps TRBD1 (5 bases). CDR1 and CDR2 (germline): MDHEN, SYDVKM. Trimming cost V 3 bases and J 0 bases, with 11 bases left between them. This CDR3 has 15 amino acids. The CDR3 sequence: CASSFPGSMNTEAFF. The CDR3 DNA is TGTGCCAGCAGTTTCCCAGGGTCTATGAACACTGAAGCTTTCTTT.

V and J are TRBV9 and TRBJ2-7, with D possibly being TRBD2 (6 bases). The CDR3 extends over 13 amino acids. Germline V gives CDR1 SGDLS, CDR2 YYNGEE. The V end was cut by 3 bases, the J end by 6 bases, with 13 bases between. Here the CDR3 reads CASSAGVWGEQYF. CDR3 bases: TGTGCCAGCAGCGCGGGGGTCTGGGGCGAGCAGTACTTC.

The chain couples TRBV27 to TRBJ1-1, with D perhaps TRBD1 (5 bases). The CDR3 length is 13 residues. Looked up from germline, CDR1 is MNHEY and CDR2 is SMNVEV (reference sequence). Trimming cost V 4 bases and J 4 bases, with 10 bases left between them. DNA of the CDR3: TGTGCCAGCAGTTCCCTCGACAGCACTGAAGCTTTCTTT. Residues: CASSSLDSTEAFF.

This rearrangement joins TRBV5-5 to TRBJ2-5; tentative D call: TRBD2 (5 bases). The CDR3 runs to 13 residues. Per germline, CDR1 SGHKS and CDR2 YYEKEE (reference sequence). V dropped 0 bases and J dropped 5 bases, with 8 bases sitting between them. The CDR3 DNA sequence: TGTGCCAGCAGCTTGGCAGTAGCGGAGACCCAGTACTTC. This sequence encodes CASSLAVAETQYF.

The gene calls are TRBV19 and TRBJ1-6; D may be TRBD1 (5 bases). Germline assignment: CDR1 LNHDA and CDR2 SQIVND (reference sequence). V was cut by 1 base and J by 8 bases, with 6 bases left in between. The CDR3 runs to 13 residues. CDR3 amino acids: CASSIVGDSPLHF. The CDR3 DNA follows: TGTGCCAGTAGTATAGTGGGGGATTCACCCCTCCACTTT.

The chain carries TRBV2 and TRBJ2-5, with D unclear. This CDR3 contains 12 residues. Trimming removed 4 bases at V and 6 bases at J, with 9 bases between. Per the germline V gene, CDR1 is SNHLY and CDR2 is FYNNEI. The CDR3 protein is CASSASTQTQYF. In nucleotides, the CDR3 is TGTGCCAGCAGTGCATCAACCCAGACCCAGTACTTC.

The gene calls are TRBV18 and TRBJ2-7; 7 nucleotides agree with TRBD2. From germline, CDR1 is KGHSH and CDR2 LQKENI. This CDR3 is 13 amino acids long. Trimming removed 6 bases from V and 5 bases from J; junction bases left unmatched: 7. This CDR3 is CASSAGELHEQYF. The CDR3 nucleotides are TGTGCCAGCTCGGCGGGGGAACTCCACGAGCAGTACTTC.

The V and J genes are TRBV9 and TRBJ2-7; the D gene is possibly TRBD1 (6 bases). CDR3 length: 13 amino acids. Germline V gene data show CDR1 as SGDLS and CDR2 as YYNGEE. Trimming shortened V by 5 bases and J by 6 bases, and 15 bases separated the two germline ends. The CDR3 DNA is TGTGCCAGCAGTCGCACAGGGTACGGCGAGCAGTACTTC. This translates into CASSRTGYGEQYF.

The chain's CDR3 is CASSLNVSSVIDEQYF. The CDR3 DNA reads TGTGCCAGCAGCCTCAACGTGTCCTCTGTGATAGACGAGCAGTACTTC. This chain links TRBV3-1 (or the pseudogene TRBV3-2) with TRBJ2-7; D is uncertain. Per germline, CDR1 LGHDT and CDR2 YNNKEL (reference sequence). With 4 bases removed from V and 5 bases from J, the gap between germline ends came to 21 bases. The CDR3 is 16 residues long.

This clone was counted between two and nine times. This chain joins TRBV5-1 and TRBJ2-2, with unresolved D. Trimming took off 4 bases at V and 0 bases at J, with 7 bases between the two ends. From germline, CDR1 is SGHRS and CDR2 YFSETQ. This CDR3 is 14 amino acids long. The CDR3 is CASSLDANTGELFF. The CDR3, as DNA: TGCGCCAGCAGCCTGGACGCGAACACCGGGGAGCTGTTTTTT.

The chain combines TRBV6-1 with TRBJ1-4; no reliable D call. The V end was cut by 2 bases, the J end by 0 bases, with 4 bases between. CDR1 and CDR2 from the germline V gene are MNHNS and SASEGT. The CDR3 runs 14 residues. CDR3 sequence reads: CASSELATNEKLFF. CDR3 DNA sequence: TGTGCCAGCAGTGAACTGGCAACTAATGAAAAACTGTTTTTT.

CDR3 amino acids: CATGTGGFGEQFF. CDR3 sequence (DNA): TGTGCCACCGGGACAGGGGGCTTTGGTGAGCAGTTCTTC. This chain links TRBV19 with TRBJ2-1; 12 bases match TRBD1. After removal of 10 bases from V and 9 bases from J, the junction contained 7 bases not matched to a gene. The length of the CDR3 is 13 residues. In germline, CDR1 is LNHDA, CDR2 SQIVND (reference sequence).

The chain has TRBV6-5 and TRBJ2-7, with D perhaps TRBD1 (5 bases). CDR1 and CDR2 (germline): MNHEY, SVGAGI. The CDR3 has 13 amino acids. Between the trimmed V and J ends, which lost 4 bases and 0 bases, there was a span of 7 bases. The chain's CDR3 is CASSLQASYEQYF. DNA of the CDR3: TGTGCCAGCAGTTTACAGGCCTCCTACGAGCAGTACTTC.

A single count supports this clone. J is TRBJ2-7 and V is TRBV9; D remains unclear. This CDR3 has 12 residues. Germline V gene data show CDR1 as SGDLS and CDR2 as YYNGEE. Deletions cut 0 bases from V and 4 bases from J, with 5 bases between. CDR3 sequence (DNA): TGTGCCAGCAGCGTAGTAAGATACGAGCAGTACTTC. Its translation: CASSVVRYEQYF.

The chain employs TRBV6-5 and TRBJ2-6; D not resolved. Germline loops: CDR1 MNHEY, CDR2 SVGAGI. This CDR3 region has 15 residues. The V gene lost 7 bases and the J gene lost 4 bases, with 14 bases spanning the gap. The CDR3 coding sequence is TGTGCCAGCAAACCGCTGGAATCCGGGGCCAACGTCCTGACTTTC. It translates to CASKPLESGANVLTF.

This chain connects TRBV29-1 to TRBJ2-3; TRBD2 agrees at 9 bases. The CDR3 runs 14 residues. V trimming: 7 bases; J trimming: 4 bases; junction bases outside the gene matches: 9. In germline, CDR1 is SQVTM, CDR2 ANQGSEA. The CDR3 here is CSAQGLAGPDTQYF. In nucleotides, the CDR3 is TGCAGCGCCCAGGGGCTAGCGGGACCAGATACGCAGTATTTT.

The V gene is TRBV5-6, the J gene TRBJ2-1; TRBD2 agrees at 8 bases. The CDR3 contains 15 residues. The V and J ends lost 0 bases and 6 bases, in that order; junction bases with no gene match: 5. Germline V gene data show CDR1 as SGHDT and CDR2 as YYEEEE. CDR3 sequence (DNA): TGTGCCAGCAGCTTGGGACTAGCGCCCGGCAATGAGCAGTTCTTC. This sequence encodes CASSLGLAPGNEQFF.

This clone was seen a single time. V is TRBV19 and J is TRBJ2-7; the D gene could be TRBD1 or TRBD2 (6 bases each). The CDR3 is made up of 16 amino acids. With 3 bases removed from V and 4 bases from J, the gap between germline ends came to 19 bases. The germline CDR1 and CDR2 sequences are LNHDA and SQIVND (reference sequence). In nucleotides, the CDR3 is TGTGCCAGTAGTATGAGTGGGGACATCGGGGGTTACGAGCAGTACTTC. The encoded protein is CASSMSGDIGGYEQYF.

J is TRBJ1-2 and V is TRBV27; 10 bases line up with TRBD1. The junction had 26 bases not matched to a gene; V was cut back by 5 bases and J by 8 bases. The CDR3 is 20 residues long. The germline CDR1 and CDR2 sequences are MNHEY and SMNVEV (reference sequence). In DNA, the CDR3 is TGTGCCAGCAGTCTCAGGACAGGGGGTTTTTCCCCCGTGGACTTACTAGGCTACACCTTC. The encoded protein is CASSLRTGGFSPVDLLGYTF.